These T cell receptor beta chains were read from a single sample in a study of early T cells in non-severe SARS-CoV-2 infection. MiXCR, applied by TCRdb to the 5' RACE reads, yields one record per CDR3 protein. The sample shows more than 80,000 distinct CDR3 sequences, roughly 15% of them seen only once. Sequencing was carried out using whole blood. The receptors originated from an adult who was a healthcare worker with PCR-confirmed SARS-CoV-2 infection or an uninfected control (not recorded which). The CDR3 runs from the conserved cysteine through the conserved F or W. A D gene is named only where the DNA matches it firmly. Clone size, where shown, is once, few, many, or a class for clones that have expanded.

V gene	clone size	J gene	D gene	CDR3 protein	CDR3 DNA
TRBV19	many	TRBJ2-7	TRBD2	CASSNTGASGGTYEQYF	TGTGCCAGTAGTAACACCGGGGCTAGCGGGGGGACCTACGAGCAGTACTTC
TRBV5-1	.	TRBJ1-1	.	CASSVDPLNTEAFF	TGCGCCAGCAGCGTGGACCCTCTGAACACTGAAGCTTTCTTT
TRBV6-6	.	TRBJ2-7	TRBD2	CACSLADSSYEQYF	TGTGCCTGCAGTCTAGCGGATAGCTCCTACGAGCAGTACTTC
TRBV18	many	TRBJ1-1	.	CASSPPSGDTEAFF	TGTGCCAGCTCACCACCGTCCGGGGACACTGAAGCTTTCTTT
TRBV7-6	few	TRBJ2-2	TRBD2	CASRQTSGGARELFF	TGTGCCAGCAGGCAGACTAGCGGGGGGGCCCGGGAGCTGTTTTTT
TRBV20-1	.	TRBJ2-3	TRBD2	CSATGGRGSTDTQYF	TGCAGTGCTACCGGCGGGCGGGGGAGCACAGATACGCAGTATTTT
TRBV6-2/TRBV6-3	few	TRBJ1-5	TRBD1	CASTPIGTGDQPQHF	TGTGCCAGCACCCCCATTGGGACAGGTGATCAGCCCCAGCATTTT
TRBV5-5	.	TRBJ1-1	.	CASSLGPDRNTEAFF	TGTGCCAGCAGCTTGGGCCCGGACAGGAACACTGAAGCTTTCTTT
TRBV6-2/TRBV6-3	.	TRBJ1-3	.	CASSPMRLEGNTIYF	TGTGCCAGCAGCCCTATGCGGCTCGAGGGAAACACCATATATTTT
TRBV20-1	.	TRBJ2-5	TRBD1	CSPGQGAAQETQYF	TGCAGTCCTGGACAGGGGGCCGCCCAAGAGACCCAGTACTTC
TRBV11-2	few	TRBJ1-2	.	CASSLGADTSNYGYTF	TGTGCCAGCAGCTTAGGGGCGGACACCTCTAACTATGGCTACACCTTC
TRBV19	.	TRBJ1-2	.	CASSIKAGNYGYTF	TGTGCCAGTAGTATCAAGGCAGGGAACTATGGCTACACCTTC
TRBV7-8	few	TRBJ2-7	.	CASSEQLYEQYF	TGTGCCAGCAGCGAGCAACTTTACGAGCAGTACTTC
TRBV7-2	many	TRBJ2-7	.	CASSGYLSTYEQYF	TGTGCCAGCAGCGGATACTTGTCTACTTACGAGCAGTACTTC
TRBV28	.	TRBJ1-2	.	CATGPSNYGYTF	TGTGCCACCGGACCCTCTAACTATGGCTACACCTTC
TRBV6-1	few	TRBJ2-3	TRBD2	CASSEARTSGADTQYF	TGTGCCAGCAGTGAAGCAAGGACTAGTGGTGCAGATACGCAGTATTTT
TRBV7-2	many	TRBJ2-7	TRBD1	CASSLIGTASYEQYF	TGTGCCAGCAGCTTAATCGGGACAGCTTCCTACGAGCAGTACTTC
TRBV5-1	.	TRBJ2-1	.	CASSSEKTSSYNEQFF	TGCGCCAGCAGCTCCGAGAAAACCTCCTCCTACAATGAGCAGTTCTTC
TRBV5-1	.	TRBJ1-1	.	CASTAVRGDTEAFF	TGCGCCAGCACCGCCGTCCGGGGGGACACTGAAGCTTTCTTT
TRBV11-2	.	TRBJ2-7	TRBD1	CASSSTTGTGNRYEQYF	TGTGCCAGCAGCTCCACTACCGGGACAGGAAATCGGTACGAGCAGTACTTC
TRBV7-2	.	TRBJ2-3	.	CAGSFATSRTDTQYF	TGTGCCGGCAGCTTCGCTACCTCCCGCACAGATACGCAGTATTTT
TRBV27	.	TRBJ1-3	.	CASSLHGGSAGNTIYF	TGTGCCAGCAGTTTACATGGGGGATCGGCGGGAAACACCATATATTTT
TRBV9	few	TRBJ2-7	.	CASSVEGSADYEQYF	TGTGCCAGCAGCGTTGAAGGTAGCGCCGACTACGAGCAGTACTTC
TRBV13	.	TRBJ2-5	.	CASSTLARETQYF	TGTGCCAGCAGCACACTAGCAAGAGAGACCCAGTACTTC
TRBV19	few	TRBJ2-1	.	CASSPLTYNEQFF	TGTGCCAGTAGCCCACTTACTTACAATGAGCAGTTCTTC
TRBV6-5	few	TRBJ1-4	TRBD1	CASRNDRELFF	TGTGCCAGCAGAAACGACAGGGAACTGTTTTTT
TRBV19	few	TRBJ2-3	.	CASSADRRSTDTQYF	TGTGCCAGTAGTGCCGACAGGAGAAGCACAGATACGCAGTATTTT
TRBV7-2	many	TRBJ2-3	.	CASSPRGVDTQYF	TGTGCCAGCAGCCCGCGGGGCGTAGATACGCAGTATTTT
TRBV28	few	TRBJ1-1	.	CATGRVEAFF	TGTGCCACTGGCCGGGTTGAAGCTTTCTTT
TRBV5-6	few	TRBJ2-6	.	CASIREAGANVLTF	TGTGCCAGCATAAGGGAGGCTGGGGCCAACGTCCTGACTTTC
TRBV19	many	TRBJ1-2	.	CASSTSPGGYGYTF	TGTGCCAGTAGCACTAGCCCCGGGGGCTATGGCTACACCTTC
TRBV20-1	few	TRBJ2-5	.	CSARDLDPGSADPQETQYF	TGCAGTGCTAGAGATTTAGATCCAGGGAGTGCGGACCCACAAGAGACCCAGTACTTC
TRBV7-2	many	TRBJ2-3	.	CASSLLGQASTDTQYF	TGTGCCAGCAGCTTATTGGGGCAGGCTAGCACAGATACGCAGTATTTT
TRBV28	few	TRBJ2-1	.	CAIVPGFRRYNEQFF	TGTGCCATCGTCCCCGGCTTCAGGCGTTACAATGAGCAGTTCTTC
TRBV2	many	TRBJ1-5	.	CASSGALGQPQHF	TGTGCCTCCTCGGGGGCGCTTGGTCAGCCCCAGCATTTT
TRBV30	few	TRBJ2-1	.	CAWSVRRDEQFF	TGTGCCTGGAGTGTACGTCGGGATGAGCAGTTCTTC
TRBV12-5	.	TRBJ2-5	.	CASGLRQDQETQYF	TGTGCTAGTGGTTTGCGACAGGATCAAGAGACCCAGTACTTC
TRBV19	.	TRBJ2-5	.	CASSSLAGTQETQYF	TGTGCCAGTAGTTCGCTGGCAGGGACCCAAGAGACCCAGTACTTC
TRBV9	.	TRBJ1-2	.	CASGSRSGYTF	TGTGCCAGCGGCTCCCGTTCCGGCTACACCTTC
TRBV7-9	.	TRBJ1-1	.	CASSPSGPTEAFF	TGTGCCAGCAGCCCATCCGGACCCACTGAAGCTTTCTTT
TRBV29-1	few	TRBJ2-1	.	CSVGGRGYNEQFF	TGCAGCGTTGGAGGACGGGGGTACAATGAGCAGTTCTTC
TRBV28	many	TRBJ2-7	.	CASSLGAGPYEQYF	TGTGCCAGCAGTTTAGGGGCAGGGCCCTACGAGCAGTACTTC
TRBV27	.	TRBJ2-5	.	CASSLGQGAETQYF	TGTGCCAGCAGTTTAGGGCAGGGTGCAGAGACCCAGTACTTC
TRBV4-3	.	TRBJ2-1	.	CASSQDLAAPRKGNEQFF	TGCGCCAGCAGCCAAGATCTTGCGGCGCCCCGGAAGGGCAATGAGCAGTTCTTC
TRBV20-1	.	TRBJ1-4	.	CSASAGAEEKLFF	TGCAGTGCTAGTGCAGGGGCTGAAGAAAAACTGTTTTTT
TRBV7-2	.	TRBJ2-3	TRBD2	CASTKGASGRTDTQYF	TGTGCCAGCACCAAGGGGGCTAGCGGGAGGACAGATACGCAGTATTTT
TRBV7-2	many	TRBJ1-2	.	CASTLVGAAGGYTF	TGTGCCAGCACCCTCGTTGGGGCCGCTGGGGGCTACACCTTC
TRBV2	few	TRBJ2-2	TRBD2	CASSGSSGNTGELFF	TGTGCCAGCTCTGGGTCTAGCGGGAACACCGGGGAGCTGTTTTTT
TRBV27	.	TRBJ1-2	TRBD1	CASSSGTGDYDYTF	TGTGCCAGCAGTTCCGGGACAGGGGATTATGACTACACCTTC
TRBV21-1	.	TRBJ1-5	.	CASSKGGGICNQPQHF	TGTGCCAGCAGCAAAGGAGGGGGGATCTGCAATCAGCCCCAGCATTTT
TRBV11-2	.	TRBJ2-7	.	CASSDPHWNSYEQYF	TGTGCCAGCAGCGATCCCCACTGGAACTCCTACGAGCAGTACTTC
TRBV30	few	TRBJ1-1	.	CAWSVDQGTEAFF	TGTGCCTGGAGTGTCGACCAGGGCACTGAAGCTTTCTTT
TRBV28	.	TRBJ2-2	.	CASSLSLGELFF	TGTGCCAGCAGTTTATCTCTCGGGGAGCTGTTTTTT
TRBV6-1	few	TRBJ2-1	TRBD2	CASSEFAGGYNEQFF	TGTGCCAGCAGTGAATTTGCGGGGGGATACAATGAGCAGTTCTTC